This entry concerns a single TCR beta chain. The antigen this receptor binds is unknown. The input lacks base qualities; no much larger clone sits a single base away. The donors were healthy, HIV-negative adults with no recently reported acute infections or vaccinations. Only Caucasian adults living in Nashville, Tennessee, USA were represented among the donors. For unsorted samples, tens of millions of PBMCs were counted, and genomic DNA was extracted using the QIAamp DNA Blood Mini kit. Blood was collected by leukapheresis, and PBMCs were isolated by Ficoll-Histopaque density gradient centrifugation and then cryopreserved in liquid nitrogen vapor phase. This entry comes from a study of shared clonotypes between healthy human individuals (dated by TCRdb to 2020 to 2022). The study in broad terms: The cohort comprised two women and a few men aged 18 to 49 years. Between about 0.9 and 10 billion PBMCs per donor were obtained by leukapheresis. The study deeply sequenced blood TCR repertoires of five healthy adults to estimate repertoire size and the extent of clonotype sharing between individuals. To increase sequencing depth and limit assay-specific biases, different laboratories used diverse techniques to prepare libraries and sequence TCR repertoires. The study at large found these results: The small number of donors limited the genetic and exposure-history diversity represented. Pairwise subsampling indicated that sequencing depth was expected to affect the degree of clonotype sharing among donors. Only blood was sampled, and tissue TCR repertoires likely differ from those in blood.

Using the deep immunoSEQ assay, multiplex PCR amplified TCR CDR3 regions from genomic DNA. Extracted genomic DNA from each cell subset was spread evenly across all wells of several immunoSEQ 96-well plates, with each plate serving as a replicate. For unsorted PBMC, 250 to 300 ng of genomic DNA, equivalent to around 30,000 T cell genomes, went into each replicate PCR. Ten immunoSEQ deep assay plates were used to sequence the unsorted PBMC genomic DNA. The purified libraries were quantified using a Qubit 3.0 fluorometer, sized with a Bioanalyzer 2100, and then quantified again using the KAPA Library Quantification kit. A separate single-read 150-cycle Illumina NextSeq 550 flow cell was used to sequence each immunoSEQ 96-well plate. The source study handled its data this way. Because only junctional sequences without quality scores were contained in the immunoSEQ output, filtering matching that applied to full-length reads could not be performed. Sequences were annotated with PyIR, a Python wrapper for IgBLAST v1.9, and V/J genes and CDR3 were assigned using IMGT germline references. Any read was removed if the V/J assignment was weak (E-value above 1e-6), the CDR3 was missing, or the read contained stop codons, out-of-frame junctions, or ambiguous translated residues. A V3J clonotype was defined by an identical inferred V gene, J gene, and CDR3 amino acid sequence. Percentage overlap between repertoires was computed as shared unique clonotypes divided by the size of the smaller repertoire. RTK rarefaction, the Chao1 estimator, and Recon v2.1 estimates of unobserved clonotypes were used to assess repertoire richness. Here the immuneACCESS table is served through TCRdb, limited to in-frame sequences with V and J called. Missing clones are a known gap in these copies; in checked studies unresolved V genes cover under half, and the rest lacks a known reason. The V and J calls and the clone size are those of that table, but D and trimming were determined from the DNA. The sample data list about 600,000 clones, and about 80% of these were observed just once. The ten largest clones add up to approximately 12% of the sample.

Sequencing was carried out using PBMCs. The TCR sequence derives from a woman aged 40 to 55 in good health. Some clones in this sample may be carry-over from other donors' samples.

The sequence in DNA is TGTGCCAGCAGCCGGGACGGTGGACCTAACTATGGCTACACCTTC. Its protein product is CASSRDGGPNYGYTF. This receptor chain uses TRBV27 and TRBJ1-2; the D gene is perhaps TRBD1, on 5 matching bases. Trimming at the junction amounts to 6 bases on V and 0 bases on J, and the germline ends lie 14 bases apart. From its cysteine to its phenylalanine, the CDR3 spans 15 amino acids. CDR3 DNA is the only sequence kept; it has 45 bases, read in frame from the first base. The germline V gene (reference sequence) supplies CDR1 MNHEY and CDR2 SMNVEV.